The 30 T cell receptor beta chains below all came from one sample that was sequenced in a study of blood T cell repertoires in COVID-19 (dated by TCRdb to 2020 to 2021). The library relied on the immunoSEQ multiplex PCR assay. The table comes from immuneACCESS by way of TCRdb, which keeps in-frame sequences with V and J called. Part of the clones is missing from these tables; in studies checked, under half for an unresolved V gene and the rest for unknown reasons. The sample has approximately 180,000 clones on record, roughly 91% of them singletons. The ten largest account for around 6% of the sample. The sample comprised peripheral blood. Receptors originate from a man between 35 and 55 years old with active or convalescent COVID-19.

The V call is TRBV9, the J call TRBJ1-2, with TRBD1 matching over 7 bases. V dropped 3 bases and J dropped 7; count of bases not matched to a gene: 6. Germline V gene data show CDR1 as SGDLS and CDR2 as YYNGEE. CDR3 size: 13 residues. The DNA for the CDR3 is TGTGCCAGCAGCGGGACAGGATCTTTTGGCTACACCTTC. It specifies CASSGTGSFGYTF.

The genes are TRBV28 and TRBJ1-6; D is ambiguous. The germline V gene encodes CDR1 MDHEN and CDR2 SYDVKM. CDR3 length: 14 residues. Deletions cut 2 bases from V and 9 bases from J, with 11 bases between. The CDR3 nucleotides read TGTGCCAGCAGTTTAATATTGGCAGTTTCACCCCTCCACTTT. Translation: CASSLILAVSPLHF.

J is TRBJ2-5 and V is TRBV5-4; TRBD2 is a possible D gene (5 bases). This CDR3 contains 13 residues. Per the germline V gene, CDR1 is SGHNT and CDR2 is YYREEE (reference sequence). The ends were cut back, 5 bases at V and 4 bases at J, with 12 bases in the middle. The DNA for the CDR3 is TGTGCCAGCAGAGACTACCTCGGAGAGACCCAGTACTTC. It encodes CASRDYLGETQYF.

This chain joins TRBV6-5 and TRBJ1-4, with D possibly matching TRBD1 (5 bases). With 0 bases removed from V and 8 bases from J, the gap between germline ends came to 13 bases. Germline V gene lookup returns CDR1 MNHEY and CDR2 SVGAGI. The CDR3 is made up of 15 amino acids. This CDR3 reads CASSYSIREGEKLFF. CDR3 DNA sequence: TGTGCCAGCAGTTACTCGATCAGGGAGGGGGAAAAACTGTTTTTT.

The rearrangement joins TRBV7-2 to TRBJ2-7; weak D call: TRBD1 (5 bases). The CDR3 is 14 amino acids. Looked up from germline, CDR1 is SGHTA and CDR2 is FQGNSA. The V and J ends lost 2 bases and 6 bases respectively, with 14 bases between them. In DNA form, the CDR3 reads TGTGCCAGCAGCTTAATAACAGGTTCCCTCGAGCAGTACTTC. It codes for CASSLITGSLEQYF.

The genes are TRBV19 and TRBJ2-2, with 7 positions matching TRBD1. The J segment lost 5 bases and the V segment lost 5 bases, leaving 8 bases of the junction unmatched. Germline assignment: CDR1 LNHDA and CDR2 SQIVND (reference sequence). This CDR3 region has 15 residues. As DNA, the CDR3 is TGTGCCAGTAGTTCACGACAGGGTCAGACCGGGGAGCTGTTTTTT. Translating it yields CASSSRQGQTGELFF.

In DNA, the CDR3 is TGTGCCAGCAGCCAAGATCTGGGTATTCTGGGGGCAGGTGAAAAACTGTTTTTT. Its protein is CASSQDLGILGAGEKLFF. The V call is TRBV3-1 (or the pseudogene TRBV3-2), the J call TRBJ1-4; D may be TRBD1 (6 bases). V lost 0 bases and J lost 7, with 21 bases in between. This CDR3 contains 18 residues. Per germline, CDR1 LGHDT and CDR2 YNNKEL (reference sequence).

The chain is built from TRBV19 and TRBJ2-1; 10 bases are a match to TRBD2. The CDR3 runs to 15 residues. Germline V CDR1 and CDR2: LNHDA, SQIVND (reference sequence). With 2 bases clipped from V and 8 bases from J, the junction kept 6 bases outside the gene matches. CDR3 region: CASSISGGAADEQFF. The CDR3 DNA sequence: TGTGCCAGTAGTATAAGCGGGGGGGCCGCGGATGAGCAGTTCTTC.

The chain uses TRBV14 and TRBJ1-3, with TRBD1 as a possible D gene (5 bases). V lost 2 bases and J lost 2, with 16 bases in between. CDR1 is SGHDN and CDR2 is FVKESK in the germline V gene. The CDR3 totals 17 residues. For the CDR3, the DNA is TGTGCCAGCAGCCAACAGCTGACAGAAATGACTGGAAACACCATATATTTT. Translation: CASSQQLTEMTGNTIYF.

This clone appeared a single time. The CDR3 DNA follows: TGTGCCAGCAGTGAATTATCGGGGGGATTCACAGATACGCAGTATTTT. Encoded protein: CASSELSGGFTDTQYF. The J gene is TRBJ2-3, the V gene TRBV6-1; 7 bases are a match to TRBD2. There are 16 residues in the CDR3. V shed 2 bases and J 2 bases; nucleotides not matched to a gene: 7. Germline assignment: CDR1 MNHNS and CDR2 SASEGT.

J is TRBJ2-3 and V is TRBV15; TRBD2 might be the D (7 bases). This CDR3 has 15 amino acids. V lost 5 bases to trimming and J lost 1 base, with 13 bases between them. The V gene's germline CDR1 is LNHNV and CDR2 YYDKDF (reference sequence). The CDR3 region is CATSGGGVGTDTQYF. The CDR3 nucleotides are TGTGCCACCAGCGGGGGGGGCGTCGGCACAGATACGCAGTATTTT.

V gene TRBV9 combines with J gene TRBJ1-1, with D unclear. CDR3 length: 16 amino acids. Per germline, CDR1 SGDLS and CDR2 YYNGEE. The ends were cut back, 4 bases at V and 1 base at J, with 17 bases in the middle. The CDR3 sequence is CASSPLPDGKNTEAFF. DNA for the CDR3: TGTGCCAGCAGCCCCCTACCGGACGGGAAGAACACTGAAGCTTTCTTT.

The chain links TRBV6-1 to TRBJ2-1; TRBD2 agrees at 13 bases. V was pared by 4 bases and J by 7 bases, with 7 bases of the junction left unmatched. CDR1 is MNHNS and CDR2 is SASEGT in the germline V gene. This CDR3 has 16 residues. In nucleotides, the CDR3 is TGTGCCAGCAGTGGGCGGACTAGCGGGAGCCGTAATGAGCAGTTCTTC. It yields the protein CASSGRTSGSRNEQFF.

This clone was detected ten times or more. The rearrangement joins TRBV15 to TRBJ2-2; 9 bases line up with TRBD1. The CDR3 totals 17 residues. Looked up from germline, CDR1 is LNHNV and CDR2 is YYDKDF (reference sequence). V lost 1 base, J lost 1 base, and 4 bases stayed unmatched. CDR3 in amino acids: CATSRGTGGLNTGELFF. The CDR3 DNA is TGTGCCACCAGCAGAGGCACAGGGGGCCTGAACACCGGGGAGCTGTTTTTT.

This chain connects TRBV11-3 to TRBJ1-1, with unresolved D. Germline loops: CDR1 SGHNT, CDR2 YENEEA. The CDR3 covers 20 residues. Deletions cut 3 bases from V and 1 base from J, with 27 bases between. CDR3 protein: CASSLEKKTTKQLPNTEAFF. The CDR3 DNA reads TGTGCCAGCAGCTTGGAAAAGAAGACGACAAAACAACTCCCGAACACTGAAGCTTTCTTT.

The rearrangement joins TRBV2 to TRBJ2-3; D possibly corresponds to TRBD2 (6 bases). Germline V CDR1 and CDR2: SNHLY, FYNNEI. The V end was cut by 6 bases, the J end by 0 bases, with 13 bases between. The CDR3 is made up of 15 amino acids. CDR3 loop: CASSANSGSTDTQYF. Here the CDR3 DNA reads TGTGCCAGCAGCGCCAATAGCGGTAGCACAGATACGCAGTATTTT.

The chain is built from TRBV28 and TRBJ1-2; 10 bases fit TRBD1. V dropped 3 bases and J dropped 4; count of bases not matched to a gene: 2. The CDR3 loop spans 14 amino acids. Germline V gives CDR1 MDHEN, CDR2 SYDVKM. CDR3 bases: TGTGCCAGCAGTTTCTGGGACAGGGGCTATGGCTACACCTTC. This encodes CASSFWDRGYGYTF.

The rearrangement uses TRBV6-5 and TRBJ2-7, with D possibly being TRBD1 (6 bases). The CDR3 is 14 residues long. Germline loops: CDR1 MNHEY, CDR2 SVGAGI. Trimming shortened V by 7 bases and J by 3 bases, and 16 bases separated the two germline ends. The CDR3, as DNA: TGTGCCAGCATTCAGGACAGCCTTTACTACGAGCAGTACTTC. Protein sequence: CASIQDSLYYEQYF.

The chain is built from TRBV25-1 and TRBJ2-5; 8 bases agree with TRBD2. This CDR3 comprises 16 residues. Germline-derived CDR1 and CDR2 are MGHDK and SYGVNS. V trimming: 1 base; J trimming: 0 bases; junction bases outside the gene matches: 4. CDR3 amino acids: CASSEWVSGDQETQYF. The DNA of the CDR3 is TGTGCCAGCAGTGAATGGGTTAGCGGGGACCAAGAGACCCAGTACTTC.

This rearrangement joins TRBV7-8 to TRBJ2-3; possibly TRBD2 for D (7 bases). CDR1 is SGHVS and CDR2 is FQNEAQ in the germline V gene. The CDR3 extends over 15 amino acids. The V end lost 5 bases, the J end lost 2 bases, and 14 bases lay between the germline ends. The chain's CDR3 is CASSPYGGHTDTQYF. CDR3 nucleotides: TGTGCCAGCAGCCCTTACGGGGGGCACACAGATACGCAGTATTTT. Complete variable domain (other parts from reference TRBV7-8 and TRBJ2-3): GAGVSQSPRYKVAKRGQDVALRCDPISGHVSLFWYQQALGQGPEFLTYFQNEAQLDKSGLPSDRFFAERPEGSVSTLKIQRTQQEDSAVYLCASSPYGGHTDTQYFGPGTRLTVL.

This CDR3 reads CASTMDRVPSPLHF. CDR3 nucleotides: TGTGCCAGCACCATGGACAGGGTGCCTTCACCCCTCCACTTT. This chain links TRBV7-9 with TRBJ1-6, with 8 bases aligning to TRBD1. CDR3 length equals 14 residues. Germline trimming cut 7 bases from V and 9 bases from J; bases unmatched to any gene: 8. The germline gives CDR1 SEHNR, CDR2 FQNEAQ (reference sequence).

This chain joins TRBV30 and TRBJ2-1; no reliable D call. The V and J ends lost 0 bases and 9 bases respectively, with 12 bases between them. This CDR3 comprises 13 residues. CDR1 and CDR2 (germline): GTSNPN, SVGIG (reference sequence). CDR3 loop: CAWSVKQFGEQFF. CDR3 sequence (DNA): TGTGCCTGGAGTGTTAAACAGTTCGGTGAGCAGTTCTTC.

This clone appeared once. This CDR3 is CASSGQTGDTDTQYF. CDR3 nucleotides: TGTGCCAGCAGCGGACAGACAGGGGACACAGATACGCAGTATTTT. This chain connects TRBV11-2 to TRBJ2-3; 8 bases agree with TRBD1. There are 15 residues in the CDR3. The germline CDR1 and CDR2 sequences are SGHAT and FQNNGV. V lost 5 bases to trimming and J lost 2 bases; unmatched junction nucleotides: 6.

The V gene is TRBV9, the J gene TRBJ2-7; TRBD1 aligns across 9 bases. The CDR3 length is 14 residues. CDR1 SGDLS and CDR2 YYNGEE come from the germline V gene. V lost 4 bases and J lost 2; bases outside the gene matches: 4. The CDR3 bases are TGTGCCAGCAGCCCCCGACAGGGGGCCTACGAGCAGTACTTC. Amino acid sequence: CASSPRQGAYEQYF.

V gene TRBV11-1 combines with J gene TRBJ2-1; the match to TRBD1 covers 10 bases. Germline V lookup: CDR1 SGHAT, CDR2 FQDESV (reference sequence). The CDR3 covers 15 residues. V dropped 5 bases and J dropped 10; count of bases not matched to a gene: 11. DNA for the CDR3: TGTGCCAGCAGCCATGGGACAGGGGTTCCCAGCGAGCAGTTCTTC. This translates into CASSHGTGVPSEQFF.

V usage is TRBV5-1 and J usage is TRBJ2-3, with D possibly being TRBD2 (5 bases). Germline V lookup: CDR1 SGHRS, CDR2 YFSETQ. The CDR3 extends over 14 amino acids. The V and J ends lost 0 bases and 4 bases respectively, with 9 bases between them. The CDR3, as DNA: TGCGCCAGCAGCTTGGAACTAGGGTCAGATACGCAGTATTTT. It codes for CASSLELGSDTQYF.

The chain has TRBV9 and TRBJ2-7; 12 nucleotides line up with TRBD2. Germline V gene lookup returns CDR1 SGDLS and CDR2 YYNGEE. Germline trimming cut 2 bases from V and 3 bases from J; bases unmatched to any gene: 3. The CDR3 has 15 residues. The CDR3 nucleotides read TGTGCCAGCAGCGTTGGACTAGCGGGAAGCTACGAGCAGTACTTC. Translation gives CASSVGLAGSYEQYF.

This sequence joins TRBV6-1 and TRBJ2-5; D unclear. Germline CDR1 is MNHNS and CDR2 is SASEGT. The CDR3 is 13 residues long. With 2 bases removed from V and 2 bases from J, the gap between germline ends came to 6 bases. In nucleotides, the CDR3 is TGTGCCAGCAGTGAATGGAGTCAAGAGACCCAGTACTTC. This codes for CASSEWSQETQYF.

This clone was seen a single time. The J gene is TRBJ1-5, the V gene TRBV7-8; D unclear. The CDR3 runs 14 residues. The germline V gene encodes CDR1 SGHVS and CDR2 FQNEAQ. With 1 base removed from V and 6 bases from J, the gap between germline ends came to 10 bases. CDR3 in amino acids: CASSLGLGVQPQHF. DNA for the CDR3: TGTGCCAGCAGCTTAGGGCTGGGAGTTCAGCCCCAGCATTTT.

The chain joins TRBV7-6 to TRBJ1-2, with TRBD1 identical over 8 bases. Germline assignment: CDR1 SGHVS and CDR2 FNYEAQ. Unmatched junction bases numbered 8, after V lost 5 bases and J lost 0 bases. This CDR3 contains 16 residues. For the CDR3, the DNA is TGTGCCAGCAGCCGGGGACAGGTTACTCCTAACTATGGCTACACCTTC. Amino acids: CASSRGQVTPNYGYTF.